The entry below gives a single T cell receptor (beta chain) sequence along with its context. This entry comes from a study of control samples from healthy donors and cancer patients. Profiling relied on immunoSEQ multiplex PCR, and the TCRdb table lists in-frame clones only, not all of them. The repertoire shows 150,000 to 200,000 clones; the top ten hold roughly 2.2%. The sequence derives from a woman aged 25 to 39 in good health. Sequencing was done on a sample of blood.

DNA for the CDR3: TGTGCCAGCAGTCTCCGGGAGGGCTATGGCTACACCTTC. It translates to CASSLREGYGYTF. The chain employs TRBV28 and TRBJ1-2; no firm D call. The V end was cut by 5 bases, the J end by 4 bases, with 11 bases between. The CDR3 covers 13 residues. Germline lookup yields CDR1 MDHEN and CDR2 SYDVKM.